A single sample gave rise to the 24 T cell receptor beta chains below, sequenced in a study of blood T cells in healthy people across ages. A second PCR, run for about 7 to 11 cycles, used a sample-barcoded 5' primer plus a J-beta primer mix. TCRdb reprocessed the 5' RACE reads via MiXCR and lists one record per CDR3 protein. The sample holds 1.5 million or so distinct CDR3 sequences, 42% seen once. The sample taken for sequencing was blood. The receptors were sampled from a woman between 18 and 29 years old in good health.

This clonotype showed up just a few times. V usage is TRBV5-6 and J usage is TRBJ2-1; TRBD2 aligns across 9 bases. V lost 0 bases, J lost 7 bases, and 11 bases stayed unmatched. The germline V gene encodes CDR1 SGHDT and CDR2 YYEEEE. This CDR3 region has 17 residues. The DNA of the CDR3 is TGTGCCAGCAGCTTGGTTGGTGGGACAGCGGGGGGAAATGAGCAGTTCTTC. The encoded protein is CASSLVGGTAGGNEQFF.

The V and J genes are TRBV11-3 and TRBJ2-1; D is perhaps TRBD1 or TRBD2 (5 bases each). V was cut by 5 bases and J by 8 bases, with 16 bases left in between. The CDR3 extends over 14 amino acids. Germline V gene data show CDR1 as SGHNT and CDR2 as YENEEA. CDR3 DNA sequence: TGTGCCAGCAGCCCTCGGGGCGACCCCCATGAGCAGTTCTTC. Protein sequence: CASSPRGDPHEQFF.

The chain recombines TRBV30 with TRBJ2-1, with D possibly matching TRBD2 (5 bases). Trimming pared 4 bases from V and 4 bases from J, leaving 14 bases between. The germline V gene encodes CDR1 GTSNPN and CDR2 SVGIG (reference sequence). The CDR3 runs 14 residues. For the CDR3, the DNA is TGTGCCTGGACGATGGCGGGCGCATACAATGAGCAGTTCTTC. Its translation: CAWTMAGAYNEQFF.

This sequence joins TRBV28 and TRBJ2-5; D is uncertain. Per the germline V gene, CDR1 is MDHEN and CDR2 is SYDVKM. The CDR3 contains 12 residues. V was cut by 4 bases and J by 5 bases, with 8 bases left in between. DNA of the CDR3: TGTGCCAGCAGTTGGGCCCCGGAGACCCAGTACTTC. Protein product: CASSWAPETQYF. The full variable domain, its missing parts supplied by reference TRBV28 and TRBJ2-5, is DVKVTQSSRYLVKRTGEKVFLECVQDMDHENMFWYRQDPGLGLRLIYFSYDVKMKEKGDIPEGYSVSREKKERFSLILESASTNQTSMYLCASSWAPETQYFGPGTRLLVL.

The chain is built from TRBV4-1 and TRBJ1-2; D gene ambiguous. Germline CDR1 is MGHRA and CDR2 is YSYEKL. The V gene lost 3 bases and the J gene lost 3 bases, with 11 bases spanning the gap. CDR3 length: 14 amino acids. CDR3 residues: CASSHQSSDYGYTF. In DNA, the CDR3 is TGCGCCAGCAGCCATCAATCCTCGGACTATGGCTACACCTTC.

This chain joins TRBV12-3 or TRBV12-4 and TRBJ2-7, with 7 positions matching TRBD2. J gave up 5 bases and V 7 bases, and 17 bases lay outside the gene matches. The CDR3 loop spans 16 amino acids. This chain's CDR3 is CASTLGGRENIHEQYF. The CDR3 DNA is TGTGCCAGCACCCTTGGAGGGAGGGAGAATATCCACGAGCAGTACTTC.

This clonotype was seen a few times. The chain couples TRBV29-1 to TRBJ2-7; a possible D gene is TRBD1 (6 bases). V lost 1 base to trimming and J lost 4 bases, with 14 bases between them. Germline V gives CDR1 SQVTM, CDR2 ANQGSEA. The CDR3 sequence is 14 residues long. The chain's CDR3 is CSVEVSGALYEQYF. CDR3 sequence (DNA): TGCAGCGTTGAAGTGTCAGGGGCCCTATACGAGCAGTACTTC.

The chain is built from TRBV9 and TRBJ2-7; 8 bases are a match to TRBD2. V trimming: 3 bases; J trimming: 4 bases; junction bases outside the gene matches: 9. The CDR3 consists of 15 residues. Germline V gene lookup returns CDR1 SGDLS and CDR2 YYNGEE. The CDR3 sequence is CASSATGGAGYEQYF. The CDR3 nucleotides are TGTGCCAGCAGCGCAACCGGGGGGGCCGGATACGAGCAGTACTTC.

The CDR3 is CASSGTGGFGGGYEQYF. The CDR3 region has the DNA TGTGCCAGCTCCGGGACAGGGGGTTTTGGGGGAGGGTACGAGCAGTACTTC. This chain joins TRBV9 and TRBJ2-7, with TRBD1 matching 11 bases. Unmatched junction bases numbered 16, after V lost 7 bases and J lost 4 bases. Germline-derived CDR1 and CDR2 are SGDLS and YYNGEE. The CDR3 has 17 amino acids.

This clonotype was seen ten or more times. The chain links TRBV7-9 to TRBJ2-3; D may be TRBD2 (7 bases). This CDR3 is 14 amino acids long. V lost 2 bases, J lost 4 bases, and 10 bases lay in between. CDR1 and CDR2 from the germline V gene are SEHNR and FQNEAQ (reference sequence). The CDR3 here is CASSLTGGPDTQYF. In nucleotides, the CDR3 is TGTGCCAGCAGCTTAACGGGGGGCCCAGATACGCAGTATTTT. The full variable domain, completed using reference TRBV7-9 and TRBJ2-3, is DTGVSQNPRHKITKRGQNVTFRCDPISEHNRLYWYRQTLGQGPEFLTYFQNEAQLEKSRLLSDRFSAERPKGSFSTLEIQRTEQGDSAMYLCASSLTGGPDTQYFGPGTRLTVL.

The chain joins TRBV3-1 to TRBJ1-4; the D gene is possibly TRBD1 (6 bases). The CDR3 is made up of 14 amino acids. Between the trimmed V and J ends, which lost 3 bases and 5 bases, there was a span of 10 bases. Germline V lookup: CDR1 LGHDT, CDR2 YNNKEL (reference sequence). The CDR3 loop reads CASSHRDKNEKLFF. Written as DNA, the CDR3 is TGTGCCAGCAGCCACCGGGACAAGAATGAAAAACTGTTTTTT.

This CDR3 reads CSAHDPGLAGGRAYEQYF. The CDR3 DNA is TGCAGTGCCCACGATCCGGGACTAGCGGGAGGTAGGGCCTACGAGCAGTACTTC. The chain carries TRBV20-1 and TRBJ2-7; 15 bases map to TRBD2. Trimming at V came to 6 bases and at J to 2 bases, leaving 14 bases not matched to a gene. The CDR3 extends over 18 amino acids. Germline V gene sequence: CDR1 DFQATT, CDR2 SNEGSKA (reference sequence).

The V call is TRBV6-5, the J call TRBJ2-7; 8 bases align to TRBD1. The V and J ends lost 7 bases and 3 bases, in that order; junction bases with no gene match: 8. The CDR3 length is 14 residues. CDR1 is MNHEY and CDR2 is SVGAGI in the germline V gene. The CDR3, as DNA: TGTGCCAGCACCGAGACAGGGGCCAACTACGAGCAGTACTTC. Its protein is CASTETGANYEQYF.

The chain uses TRBV6-1 and TRBJ2-7; 12 positions agree with TRBD2. The CDR3 has 16 residues. Germline V CDR1 and CDR2: MNHNS, SASEGT. Unmatched junction bases numbered 8, after V lost 2 bases and J lost 6 bases. The CDR3 DNA is TGTGCCAGCAGTGAAATACTAGCGGGAGGACCCATCGAGCAGTACTTC. Its translation: CASSEILAGGPIEQYF.

The table lists this clonotype with a count of one. The genes are TRBV20-1 and TRBJ2-1; TRBD2 matches at 13 bases. Losses at the gene ends were 3 bases for V and 7 bases for J; bases not matched to a gene: 9. CDR1 is DFQATT, CDR2 SNEGSKA, per germline (reference sequence). The CDR3 sequence is 16 residues long. The CDR3 nucleotides are TGCAGTGCTAGCCCCTCCGGGACTAGCGGGATAAATGAGCAGTTCTTC. Translated: CSASPSGTSGINEQFF.

This clonotype has ten or more counts. The junction does not match germline at one end; this may be a read error. The V and J genes are TRBV5-1 and TRBJ2-5; tentatively, D is TRBD1 (5 bases). This CDR3 has 13 amino acids. In germline, CDR1 is SGHRS, CDR2 YFSETQ. The CDR3 loop is CASSLRGQETQYF. The DNA of the CDR3 is TGTGCCAGCAGTTTAAGGGGCCAAGAGACCCAGTACTTC.

Concerning this clonotype itself: An end of the junction differs from the germline gene, which may be a read error. J is TRBJ2-5 and V is TRBV2, with D possibly TRBD2 on 5 matching bases. The germline CDR1 and CDR2 sequences are SNHLY and FYNNEI. The CDR3 is made up of 14 amino acids. The chain's CDR3 is CAGSRGIGIETQYF. Here the CDR3 DNA reads TGTGCCGGCAGTCGAGGGATTGGAATAGAGACCCAGTACTTC.

Details on this clonotype: Germline is not matched at one junction end, which may reflect a read error. The V gene is TRBV7-2, the J gene TRBJ2-1; TRBD1 matches at 9 bases. This CDR3 has 15 residues. Germline lookup yields CDR1 SGHTA and CDR2 FQGNSA. CDR3 coding DNA: TGTGCCAGCAGACAAAGACAGGGGGGGTACAATGAGCAGTATTTC. This translates into CASRQRQGGYNEQYF.

This clonotype was seen a handful of times. This chain uses TRBV7-2 with TRBJ2-1; TRBD1 or TRBD2 may be the D gene (5 bases each). V lost 0 bases and J lost 7, with 10 bases in between. Germline V gene sequence: CDR1 SGHTA, CDR2 FQGNSA. The CDR3 covers 14 residues. The CDR3 sequence is CASSLARDPNEQFF. CDR3 DNA: TGTGCCAGCAGCTTAGCGAGGGACCCAAATGAGCAGTTCTTC.

About this clonotype itself: A single base separates this from a much larger clone, so it may be a read error. The rearrangement links TRBV15 to TRBJ1-2; 8 bases are shared with TRBD1. The germline V gene encodes CDR1 LNHNV and CDR2 YYDKDF (reference sequence). The length of the CDR3 is 14 residues. The V and J ends lost 3 bases and 7 bases, in that order; junction bases with no gene match: 7. The CDR3 DNA reads as TGTGCCACCAGCAGTGAGGACAGGGCCTGTGGCTACACCTTC. Protein product: CATSSEDRACGYTF.

As DNA, the CDR3 is TGTGCCAGCAGTTCCTCTAGCGGGCCAAACTACGAGCAGTACTTC. Translating it yields CASSSSSGPNYEQYF. The chain couples TRBV27 to TRBJ2-7; 8 nucleotides line up with TRBD2. CDR1 and CDR2 (germline): MNHEY, SMNVEV (reference sequence). This CDR3 spans 15 amino acids. J gave up 3 bases and V 4 bases, and 8 bases lay outside the gene matches.

This chain uses TRBV4-1 with TRBJ1-6; 7 nucleotides align to TRBD1. Germline V lookup: CDR1 MGHRA, CDR2 YSYEKL. CDR3 size: 15 residues. J was trimmed by 10 bases and V by 5 bases; bases with no gene match: 11. DNA of the CDR3: TGCGCCAGCAGCAGCGGTGACAGGGCGTACTCACCCCTCCACTTT. This sequence encodes CASSSGDRAYSPLHF.

This clonotype is a singleton in its sample. The V call is TRBV24-1, the J call TRBJ2-1; D unresolved. The CDR3 consists of 13 residues. The V end lost 12 bases, the J end lost 10 bases, and 21 bases lay between the germline ends. Germline V gene lookup returns CDR1 KGHDR and CDR2 SFDVKD. Here the CDR3 DNA reads TGTGCCTCCGAAGGTTCGCTACGACGGGAGCAGTTCTTC. Encoded protein: CASEGSLRREQFF.

This rearrangement joins TRBV4-1 to TRBJ1-3; D possibly corresponds to TRBD1 (5 bases). From germline, CDR1 is MGHRA and CDR2 YSYEKL. The ends were cut back, 4 bases at V and 4 bases at J, with 14 bases in the middle. This CDR3 region has 15 residues. CDR3 sequence reads: CASSPNEGPGNTIYF. The CDR3, as DNA: TGCGCCAGCAGCCCCAACGAGGGGCCCGGAAACACCATATATTTT.